The present T cell receptor (beta chain) was sequenced within a study of cytomegalovirus exposure and HLA in healthy donors. Study-wide results and limits: Several V segments, TRBV6-2 and TRBV6-3 among them, could not be told apart and were dropped.

PCR primers comprised 60 Vbeta and 13 Jbeta primers. Sequencing was performed with immunoSEQ multiplex PCR; in TCRdb, only in-frame clones are kept and a portion is missing. This table has under 150,000 clones, 80% appearing once. In the case of this clone: What it binds is not known.

Germline CDR1 is SEHNR and CDR2 is FQNEAQ (reference sequence). The J segment lost 5 bases and the V segment lost 8 bases, leaving 13 bases of the junction unmatched. The CDR3 extends over 15 amino acids. The sequenced sample consisted of PBMCs. The receptor was isolated from a man aged 25 to 40 in good health and CMV-seronegative. The chain couples TRBV7-9 to TRBJ2-5; the match to TRBD2 covers 8 bases. This chain's CDR3 is CASSGSGSGLETQYF. CDR3 nucleotide sequence: TGTGCCAGCTCCGGGAGCGGGAGTGGGTTGGAGACCCAGTACTTC.